This T cell receptor beta chain was found in a study of CD8+CD57+ T cells in acquired aplastic anemia (dated 2018 in TCRdb). Looking at the study overall: DNA extracted from sorted CD4+ and CD8+ cells had a mean of roughly 3.4 ug, with a range of about 0.19 to 30 ug. CD8+CD57+ expansion was defined as frequency above the mean frequency observed in healthy subjects. The paper as a whole reports these results and caveats: Between patients and healthy controls, no significant difference in CD8+ Simpson's diversity was found (P=0.060). Although roughly 30 CD8+ CDR3 sequences were shared by patients and controls, these sequences appeared highly expressed in patients and within the immunodominant clones of patients.

TCR beta VDJ combination and CDR3 sequence profiling used genomic DNA as the template. TCR repertoire sequencing was run on an Illumina HiSeq 2000. The paper's processing steps were these. Repertoires were assessed using TRBV/TRBJ rearrangement plots, CDR3 size and DJ length profiles, and Simpson's diversity index. The most abundant DNA sequence in the deep sequencing data was taken as the immunodominant clone. CDR3 amino acid sequences were checked for sharing between subjects and were compared against published repertoires and the VDJdb database. The public reads were run again by TCRdb, first through fastp at Q25 and then through MiXCR, and only productive beta chains were kept. When rows share a CDR3 protein, they turn into one entry using the most common DNA and genes. TCRdb, rather than the study authors, made the V and J calls. The sample contains around 200,000 distinct CDR3 sequences, 45% to 60% of them found a single time. Jointly, the top ten make up roughly 13% of the sample.

About this clonotype: No cognate antigen has been identified for it. It has no much larger one-base neighbor in the sample; base qualities were not kept.

From the cysteine through the phenylalanine, the CDR3 covers 14 amino acids. The retained sequence is limited to the CDR3, 42 bases, with the frame set at the first base. V sheds 5 bases and J sheds 5 bases, leaving 15 bases between their ends. Taken from the germline V gene (reference sequence), the CDR1 and CDR2 loops are SGHAT and FQDESV. Expansion of CD8+CD57+ cells had been shown by flow cytometry in the patients chosen for sequencing. Severe acquired aplastic anemia was diagnosed in all patients according to International Study of Aplastic Anemia and Agranulocytosis and Camitta criteria. No patient had received any therapy when blood was sampled. The study deep-sequenced TCR repertoires of sorted CD4+ and CD8+ blood T cells from severe aplastic anemia patients and healthy subjects. Patients were enrolled under clinicaltrials.gov protocols 00001620, 01623167, 00001397, 00071045, 00081523 and 00961064 in the USA. Ficoll-Paque density gradient centrifugation was used to isolate peripheral blood mononuclear cells. Before DNA was extracted, CD4+ and CD8+ T cells were sorted using either FACS or magnetic beads.

The sequenced material came from sorted CD4+, CD8+, or CD8+CD57+ T cells (not recorded which) from PBMCs. The V and J genes are TRBV11-1 and TRBJ2-5; possibly the D gene is TRBD2, per 6 matching bases. This sequence was found in a human donor with aplastic anemia. The base sequence is TGTGCCAGCAGCCCTTGGCGGGACGTTGAGACCCAGTACTTC. Its translation is CASSPWRDVETQYF.